This TCR beta chain is drawn from a study of blood T cell repertoires in COVID-19. On the study more broadly: Sites in the United States, Italy and Spain provided acute and convalescent COVID-19 samples. The analysed material was cDNA or gDNA that came from T cells, B-cell-depleted T cells, or PBMCs.

In the original processing: Scientists estimated how many nucleated cells there were by amplifying reference gene primers. Produced via immunoSEQ multiplex PCR; TCRdb's table is partial and in-frame only. The V and J calls and clone size come from that table; D and trimming were worked out from the DNA. This sample carries 150,000 to 190,000 clones, 76% of them seen once, and the ten largest clones take about 4%. This CDR3 region has 17 residues. Germline loops: CDR1 SGHNT, CDR2 YENEEA. J was trimmed by 7 bases and V by 5 bases; bases with no gene match: 14. This TCR was recovered from a woman older than 75 with acute or convalescent COVID-19. Sequencing used peripheral blood. The chain links TRBV11-3 to TRBJ2-1; 10 bases agree with TRBD1. The CDR3 DNA sequence: TGTGCCAGCAGCCAAGTAGCCGGGACAGGGGTAGAAAATGAGCAGTTCTTC. Protein: CASSQVAGTGVENEQFF.